Sequencing of this TCR beta chain was carried out in a study of CD8 T cells in ankylosing spondylitis. Whole-study findings and limits: It was reported that disease-linked clones were significantly enriched in matched ankylosing spondylitis synovial fluid.

Germline V lookup: CDR1 MNHEY, CDR2 SVGAGI. CDR3 length: 14 amino acids. V was clipped by 4 bases and J by 7 bases; unmatched bases: 5. From the 5' RACE reads, TCRdb called clonotypes with MiXCR, one entry per CDR3 protein. This repertoire shows 300,000 to 400,000 distinct CDR3 sequences, 11% found once; its top ten account for roughly 9.2%. Comment on this clonotype: Its specificity is not known.

Specimen: blood, either unsorted or a sorted T cell fraction (not recorded which). This TCR was sampled from a female donor with ankylosing spondylitis or in good health (not recorded which). This chain links TRBV6-5 with TRBJ2-2; 8 positions agree with TRBD2. DNA of the CDR3: TGTGCCAGCAGTTCGGGGGGGCCTGGCGGGGAGCTGTTTTTT. The encoded protein is CASSSGGPGGELFF.